This T cell receptor beta chain was captured by sequencing in a study of blood T cell repertoires in COVID-19 (dated by TCRdb to the early 2020s). Study-level background: The collaborator samples originated in the United States, Italy and Spain and spanned the acute and convalescent phases of COVID-19. Samples came from the ongoing ImmuneRACE study (first 160 participants) plus 1,254 subjects from 6 global collaborators. The sample metadata nearly always contained a de-identified subject ID, COVID-19 status, age in years and sex. Subjects who had been exposed to COVID-19, were actively infected with it, or had recovered from it provided the deeply sampled blood TCRbeta repertoires that made up the dataset. The material from the prospective study consisted of cDNA or gDNA derived from T cells, B-cell-depleted T cells, or PBMCs. The repertoires were released in a freely available public database intended as a resource for research on the immune response to SARS-CoV-2. Where available, HLA class I and class II types were taken from metadata supplied by the sample provider and were not determined by assay-based typing.

As to this clone: Its target antigen remains unknown. No much larger clone is present one base from it, and per-base qualities are unavailable.

TCRbeta CDR3 regions were amplified from genomic DNA using the immunoSEQ Assay, a bias-controlled multiplex PCR. From the authors' description of their analysis: Nucleated cell counts per sample were estimated from amplification of reference gene primers within the assay. To quantify the absolute abundance of each unique TCRbeta CDR3 rearrangement, sequence reads were collapsed and filtered. For each sample, productive Simpson clonality was calculated as the square root of Simpson's diversity index across productive rearrangements. This immuneACCESS table, as held by TCRdb, lists in-frame sequences with V and J called but not all clones. Of the missing ones, under half trace to an unresolved V gene in checked studies; the others have no known cause. Clone size and the V and J calls come from that table; the DNA yielded D and trimming. The sample profile shows about 250,000 clones; approximately 84% of them were found once. The ten largest clones capture more than 1.5% of the sample.

Enrolling through a virtual design, the prospective study's participants ranged in age from roughly 18 to 89 years and lived across approximately 25 United States geographic areas. To assign participants to cohorts, the prospective study relied on clinical history that participants themselves reported in a screening survey and a study questionnaire. For ImmuneRACE Cohort 3, a participant was defined as recovered based on two consecutive negative NP/OP PCR tests, clearance by a healthcare professional, or resolution of symptoms. Mobile phlebotomists in the prospective study collected whole blood, serum and a nasopharyngeal or oropharyngeal swab from every participant. Participants in the prospective study had the option to provide additional blood draws and questionnaires over a roughly 2-month period. Blood samples from the prospective study were shipped frozen or at room temperature prior to DNA extraction.

Study-wide findings and limitations: The amount of clinical and demographic metadata varied by source and participant and was provided uncurated.

This TCR came from a man aged 40-49 years who had recovered from COVID-19. Sequences were obtained from PBMCs or T cells enriched from blood (not recorded which).

The CDR3 loop reads CASSIAAGETQYF. The sequenced DNA: TGTGCCAGTAGTATAGCTGCGGGGGAGACCCAGTACTTC. The chain is made from TRBV19 and TRBJ2-5, and possibly TRBD2, on 6 matching bases. The CDR3 numbers 13 residues from cysteine through phenylalanine. Left in the record is the CDR3 DNA by itself, 39 bases read in frame from the first base. V is pared back by 1 base and J by 5 bases, with 8 bases lying between the germline termini. The germline V gene (reference sequence) supplies CDR1 LNHDA and CDR2 SQIVND.